These 17 T cell receptor beta chains share one sample of origin, sequenced in a study of cytotoxic CD8 clonotypes in ibrutinib-treated CLL. The assay was immunoSEQ multiplex PCR, and TCRdb's table has in-frame clones only and misses some. The table lists around 310,000 clones, roughly 79% of them singletons, with over 5% in the top ten. The sample here was PBMCs, taken before ibrutinib treatment. Receptor source: a human donor with chronic lymphocytic leukemia.

The J gene is TRBJ2-1, the V gene TRBV5-1; TRBD2 matches 11 bases. J was trimmed by 8 bases and V by 2 bases; bases with no gene match: 9. The CDR3 covers 16 residues. CDR1 is SGHRS, CDR2 YFSETQ, per germline. The CDR3 region has the DNA TGCGCCAGCAGCTTAATAGCGGGAGGGCTCGTCGATGAGCAGTTCTTC. This translates into CASSLIAGGLVDEQFF.

The V call is TRBV5-1, the J call TRBJ2-7; D perhaps matches TRBD2 (5 bases). CDR1 is SGHRS and CDR2 is YFSETQ in the germline V gene. CDR3 length: 13 amino acids. V lost 5 bases, J lost 5 bases, and 14 bases lay in between. The CDR3 bases are TGCGCCAGCAGTTCGCCAGCGGTCCACGAGCAGTACTTC. As protein: CASSSPAVHEQYF.

The gene calls are TRBV11-2 and TRBJ2-1; D is undetermined. Germline V gene sequence: CDR1 SGHAT, CDR2 FQNNGV. V was pared by 1 base and J by 1 base, with 5 bases between. The CDR3 sequence is 14 residues long. The CDR3, as DNA: TGTGCCAGCAGCTTAGGAGGTTCCTACAATGAGCAGTTCTTC. Amino acid sequence: CASSLGGSYNEQFF.

This clone was detected only once. J is TRBJ2-1 and V is TRBV9, with 9 bases that match TRBD2. The V segment lost 0 bases and the J segment 5 bases; nucleotides outside the gene matches: 9. Germline V gene lookup returns CDR1 SGDLS and CDR2 YYNGEE. The CDR3 contains 17 residues. As DNA, the CDR3 is TGTGCCAGCAGCGTAGCCCTGGTATCTAGCGGGAACAATGAGCAGTTCTTC. It yields the protein CASSVALVSSGNNEQFF.

The rearrangement uses TRBV6-1 and TRBJ2-3; tentative D call: TRBD1 (7 bases). Germline V gene data show CDR1 as MNHNS and CDR2 as SASEGT. V lost 0 bases, J lost 5 bases, and 15 bases lay in between. The CDR3 contains 16 residues. The chain's CDR3 is CASSEALGQGGDTQYF. The CDR3 nucleotides read TGTGCCAGCAGTGAAGCTCTGGGCCAGGGGGGAGATACGCAGTATTTT.

This clone appeared a few times. The chain employs TRBV25-1 and TRBJ2-1; a weak D match, TRBD2 (5 bases). Between the trimmed V and J ends, which lost 9 bases and 8 bases, there was a span of 14 bases. CDR1 and CDR2 from the germline V gene are MGHDK and SYGVNS. This CDR3 has 12 residues. The CDR3 sequence: CASRTSLYEQFF. In DNA form, the CDR3 reads TGTGCCAGTCGTACTAGTCTCTATGAGCAGTTCTTC.

The chain couples TRBV18 to TRBJ1-1; 7 bases are shared with TRBD1. The CDR3 covers 12 residues. The germline gives CDR1 KGHSH, CDR2 LQKENI. V was pared by 2 bases and J by 10 bases, with 4 bases of the junction left unmatched. CDR3 amino acids: CASSPRGPGAFF. The CDR3, as DNA: TGTGCCAGCTCACCAAGGGGGCCTGGAGCTTTCTTT.

The V call is TRBV5-4, the J call TRBJ1-1; 7 nucleotides agree with TRBD1. The CDR3 covers 13 residues. Per germline, CDR1 SGHNT and CDR2 YYREEE (reference sequence). Unmatched junction bases numbered 3, after V lost 0 bases and J lost 7 bases. CDR3 bases: TGTGCCAGCAGCTTGGACAGGGGAGGTGAAGCTTTCTTT. As protein: CASSLDRGGEAFF.

CDR3 loop: CASRIQAGGPYEQYF. CDR3 DNA: TGTGCCAGCAGGATACAAGCGGGAGGGCCCTACGAGCAGTACTTC. This chain uses TRBV6-5 with TRBJ2-7; 10 bases map to TRBD2. The trim removed 6 bases at V and 2 bases at J, leaving 7 bases unmatched. CDR3 length: 15 amino acids. CDR1 and CDR2 from the germline V gene are MNHEY and SVGAGI.

The chain links TRBV7-2 to TRBJ2-7; 7 bases match TRBD2. The CDR3 is made up of 14 amino acids. V dropped 6 bases and J dropped 6; count of bases not matched to a gene: 11. Germline lookup yields CDR1 SGHTA and CDR2 FQGNSA. CDR3 residues: CASSNGGSISEQYF. For the CDR3, the DNA is TGTGCCAGCAGTAACGGCGGGAGTATCTCCGAGCAGTACTTC.

This clone was seen a few times. The chain recombines TRBV30 with TRBJ1-2; weak D call: TRBD1 (6 bases). CDR3 length: 13 amino acids. Trimming took off 2 bases at V and 2 bases at J, with 9 bases between the two ends. From germline, CDR1 is GTSNPN and CDR2 SVGIG (reference sequence). The CDR3 nucleotides read TGTGCCTGGAGTTGGCAGGGGAACTATGGCTACACCTTC. It codes for CAWSWQGNYGYTF. Using reference TRBV30 and TRBJ1-2 for the parts outside the CDR3, the full variable domain is SQTIHQWPATLVQPVGSPLSLECTVEGTSNPNLYWYRQAAGRGLQLLFYSVGIGQISSEVPQNLSASRPQDRQFILSSKKLLLSDSGFYLCAWSWQGNYGYTFGSGTRLTVV.

The J gene is TRBJ2-7, the V gene TRBV6-6; 7 nucleotides align to TRBD2. V lost 8 bases to trimming and J lost 2 bases; unmatched junction nucleotides: 0. This CDR3 has 11 residues. Germline-derived CDR1 and CDR2 are MNHNY and SVGAGI (reference sequence). The DNA for the CDR3 is TGTGCCAGCGGGAGGGCCTACGAGCAGTACTTC. It translates to CASGRAYEQYF.

The rearrangement joins TRBV2 to TRBJ2-2, with 9 bases that match TRBD1. Trimming at V came to 11 bases and at J to 8 bases, leaving 9 bases not matched to a gene. The CDR3 has 13 amino acids. Germline V gene data show CDR1 as SNHLY and CDR2 as FYNNEI. CDR3 sequence (DNA): TGTGCCGGGCGGACAGGGGATGTGGGGGAGCTGTTTTTT. Translated: CAGRTGDVGELFF.

V usage is TRBV29-1 and J usage is TRBJ1-1, with TRBD1 as a possible D gene (5 bases). CDR1 is SQVTM, CDR2 ANQGSEA, per germline. V lost 2 bases, J lost 3 bases, and 13 bases lay in between. This CDR3 has 14 residues. The CDR3 reads CSVEYATGDTEAFF. The CDR3 DNA follows: TGCAGCGTTGAATACGCTACGGGGGACACTGAAGCTTTCTTT.

The chain carries TRBV30 and TRBJ1-2; perhaps TRBD1 as D (5 bases). Germline assignment: CDR1 GTSNPN and CDR2 SVGIG (reference sequence). V lost 0 bases and J lost 8, with 13 bases in between. This CDR3 region has 13 residues. Written as DNA, the CDR3 is TGTGCCTGGAGTGTACTAACAGGCAGCGGCTACACCTTC. This translates into CAWSVLTGSGYTF.

The genes are TRBV2 and TRBJ1-2; possibly TRBD1 for D (5 bases). Deletions cut 5 bases from V and 0 bases from J, with 10 bases between. Germline V CDR1 and CDR2: SNHLY, FYNNEI. CDR3 size: 14 residues. This CDR3 reads CASSLGPANYGYTF. The CDR3 DNA is TGTGCCAGCAGTTTGGGACCTGCTAACTATGGCTACACCTTC.

The gene calls are TRBV29-1 and TRBJ2-1; D uncertain. The ends were cut back, 7 bases at V and 4 bases at J, with 14 bases in the middle. Looked up from germline, CDR1 is SQVTM and CDR2 is ANQGSEA. The CDR3 sequence is 13 residues long. CDR3 DNA: TGCAGCGCGCTGGACGCGGAGTACAATGAGCAGTTCTTC. Translated, it gives CSALDAEYNEQFF.